Listed here are 19 T cell receptor beta chains from one sample, sequenced in a study of PD-1 blockade in classical Hodgkin lymphoma. Patients all relapsed after autologous stem cell transplantation, and there was variation in brentuximab vedotin exposure. Profiled with immunoSEQ multiplex PCR; TCRdb holds only in-frame clones, not every one. The sample shows about 41,000 clones, 65% to 80% of them seen only once. Sequencing was performed on peripheral blood mononuclear cells (PBMCs), taken at baseline. These receptors were taken from a human donor with classical Hodgkin lymphoma.

This clone was recorded a few times. This chain connects TRBV6-5 to TRBJ2-1, with 14 bases that match TRBD2. CDR1 is MNHEY and CDR2 is SVGAGI in the germline V gene. CDR3 length equals 15 residues. V dropped 4 bases and J dropped 8; count of bases not matched to a gene: 4. The CDR3 region is CASSSRLAGGDEQFF. In DNA form, the CDR3 reads TGTGCCAGCAGTTCCAGACTAGCGGGGGGGGATGAGCAGTTCTTC.

V usage is TRBV30 and J usage is TRBJ2-7, with D tentatively TRBD2 (6 bases). The CDR3 extends over 11 amino acids. V dropped 0 bases and J dropped 7 bases, with 7 bases sitting between them. The germline V gene has CDR1 GTSNPN and CDR2 SVGIG (reference sequence). CDR3 protein: CAWSVRGEQYF. The CDR3 DNA sequence: TGTGCCTGGAGTGTACGGGGGGAGCAGTACTTC. The full variable domain, its missing parts supplied by reference TRBV30 and TRBJ2-7, is SQTIHQWPATLVQPVGSPLSLECTVEGTSNPNLYWYRQAAGRGLQLLFYSVGIGQISSEVPQNLSASRPQDRQFILSSKKLLLSDSGFYLCAWSVRGEQYFGPGTRLTVT.

This clone appeared once. The chain links TRBV7-8 to TRBJ2-7, with D possibly being TRBD1 or TRBD2 (5 bases each). The CDR3 sequence is 14 residues long. Deletions cut 2 bases from V and 6 bases from J, with 14 bases between. Germline lookup yields CDR1 SGHVS and CDR2 FQNEAQ. The CDR3 is CASSLPGRAGEQYF. CDR3 nucleotide sequence: TGTGCCAGCAGCTTACCGGGACGAGCAGGCGAGCAGTACTTC.

The J gene is TRBJ1-1, the V gene TRBV7-3, with 9 bases lining up with TRBD1. Germline V gene data show CDR1 as SGHTA and CDR2 as FQGTGA. Germline trimming cut 1 base from V and 1 base from J; bases unmatched to any gene: 1. The CDR3 totals 15 residues. The CDR3 DNA sequence: TGTGCCAGCAGCTTAATGGGACAGGGGAACACTGAAGCTTTCTTT. Protein product: CASSLMGQGNTEAFF.

This clone was counted a few times. This chain joins TRBV7-2 and TRBJ2-2, with TRBD2 identical over 8 bases. The germline CDR1 and CDR2 sequences are SGHTA and FQGNSA. This CDR3 comprises 15 residues. Losses at the gene ends were 5 bases for V and 7 bases for J; bases not matched to a gene: 9. CDR3 DNA: TGTGCCAGCAGCCCAGCGGGAGTTGTGGGCGGGGAGCTGTTTTTT. Protein: CASSPAGVVGGELFF.

This clone was observed a single time. V is TRBV7-8 and J is TRBJ2-6; D unresolved. Germline CDR1 SGHVS, CDR2 FQNEAQ. This CDR3 has 15 residues. The V and J ends lost 3 bases and 0 bases respectively, with 6 bases between them. CDR3 amino acids: CASSLMPSGANVLTF. CDR3 sequence (DNA): TGTGCCAGCAGCTTGATGCCCTCTGGGGCCAACGTCCTGACTTTC.

In this sample, this clone turned up once. The chain carries TRBV6-5 and TRBJ2-7; D ambiguous. The CDR3 sequence is 13 residues long. The germline V and J ends were trimmed by 0 bases and 3 bases, with 6 bases remaining between them. Germline CDR1 and CDR2: MNHEY and SVGAGI. This CDR3 reads CASSYSPVYEQYF. CDR3 coding DNA: TGTGCCAGCAGTTACTCCCCAGTCTACGAGCAGTACTTC.

V gene TRBV5-6 combines with J gene TRBJ2-2, with no clear D. CDR3 length equals 14 residues. V lost 7 bases, J lost 5 bases, and 15 bases lay in between. Germline V lookup: CDR1 SGHDT, CDR2 YYEEEE. CDR3 sequence (DNA): TGTGCCAGCGGATTCCTCCTCGGGACCGGGGAGCTGTTTTTT. Translating gives CASGFLLGTGELFF.

This clone was picked up one time. The V and J genes are TRBV6-5 and TRBJ2-5, with a tentative D call TRBD1 (6 bases). Germline V gives CDR1 MNHEY, CDR2 SVGAGI. The CDR3 is made up of 14 amino acids. The V end lost 6 bases, the J end lost 2 bases, and 13 bases lay between the germline ends. CDR3 coding DNA: TGTGCCAGCAGAGATCTACAGGGTCAAGAGACCCAGTACTTC. The encoded protein is CASRDLQGQETQYF.

The rearrangement joins TRBV11-3 to TRBJ2-1, with 7 positions matching TRBD1. Germline values: CDR1 SGHNT, CDR2 YENEEA. The length of the CDR3 is 14 residues. Germline trimming cut 1 base from V and 6 bases from J; bases unmatched to any gene: 3. The CDR3 here is CASSLGGQFNEQFF. DNA of the CDR3: TGTGCCAGCAGCTTAGGGGGACAGTTCAATGAGCAGTTCTTC.

This chain links TRBV25-1 with TRBJ1-6; D ambiguous. The V end lost 3 bases, the J end lost 11 bases, and 23 bases lay between the germline ends. Germline lookup yields CDR1 MGHDK and CDR2 SYGVNS. The length of the CDR3 is 17 residues. The CDR3 region is CASSDTFLTPSGAPLHF. The DNA of the CDR3 is TGTGCCAGCAGTGACACATTCTTGACGCCGTCCGGTGCACCCCTCCACTTT.

The chain recombines TRBV6-6 with TRBJ2-1, with TRBD2 as a possible D gene (6 bases). Looked up from germline, CDR1 is MNHNY and CDR2 is SVGAGI (reference sequence). The V end was cut by 6 bases, the J end by 15 bases, with 24 bases between. The CDR3 is 14 residues long. CDR3 nucleotide sequence: TGTGCCAGCAGCGAATCAGGGTCGGAGGGCCCTCCGTTCTTC. Protein product: CASSESGSEGPPFF.

The gene calls are TRBV4-1 and TRBJ1-2; D gene ambiguous. This CDR3 is built from 16 residues. V lost 3 bases and J 0 bases, leaving 14 bases between the germline ends. Germline CDR1 and CDR2: MGHRA and YSYEKL. CDR3 nucleotide sequence: TGCGCCAGCAGCCAGGAACAGCTGGCAGCTAACTATGGCTACACCTTC. The encoded protein is CASSQEQLAANYGYTF.

V usage is TRBV20-1 and J usage is TRBJ2-7, with 7 bases fitting TRBD1. The V gene's germline CDR1 is DFQATT and CDR2 SNEGSKA (reference sequence). This CDR3 comprises 11 residues. With 3 bases clipped from V and 6 bases from J, the junction kept 2 bases outside the gene matches. The CDR3 loop is CSARGDSEQYF. CDR3 in DNA: TGCAGTGCTAGGGGGGACAGCGAGCAGTACTTC.

The rearrangement joins TRBV5-5 to TRBJ2-5, with 12 bases matching TRBD2. Germline CDR1 is SGHKS and CDR2 is YYEKEE (reference sequence). Losses at the gene ends were 4 bases for V and 5 bases for J; bases not matched to a gene: 6. The CDR3 has 15 amino acids. This CDR3 reads CASSIRTSGMETQYF. Here the CDR3 DNA reads TGTGCCAGCAGCATAAGGACTAGCGGGATGGAGACCCAGTACTTC. The whole variable domain, remainder taken from reference TRBV5-5 and TRBJ2-5, is DAGVTQSPTHLIKTRGQQVTLRCSPISGHKSVSWYQQVLGQGPQFIFQYYEKEERGRGNFPDRFSARQFPNYSSELNVNALLLGDSALYLCASSIRTSGMETQYFGPGTRLLVL.

The chain links TRBV28 to TRBJ2-2, with D unresolved. Germline V gene lookup returns CDR1 MDHEN and CDR2 SYDVKM. This CDR3 has 14 residues. Trimming removed 3 bases at V and 4 bases at J, with 9 bases between. CDR3 nucleotide sequence: TGTGCCAGCAGTTTCTCTGTGGGCACCGGGGAGCTGTTTTTT. Translating gives CASSFSVGTGELFF.

This clone has just a few counts. The same CDR3 arises from other DNA sequences in this sample as well. The chain has TRBV6-6 and TRBJ1-5, with D hard to call. This CDR3 has 12 amino acids. Looked up from germline, CDR1 is MNHNY and CDR2 is SVGAGI (reference sequence). V shed 0 bases and J shed 6 bases, with 3 bases lying between them. The chain's CDR3 is CASSYSGQPQHF. CDR3 nucleotide sequence: TGTGCCAGCAGTTACTCGGGTCAGCCCCAGCATTTT.

This clone was counted once. The chain's CDR3 is CASSPGLLLETQYF. For the CDR3, the DNA is TGTGCCAGCAGCCCGGGACTGCTCCTGGAGACCCAGTACTTC. This chain uses TRBV6-5 with TRBJ2-5; the D gene is possibly TRBD2 (6 bases). This CDR3 comprises 14 residues. Germline CDR1 MNHEY, CDR2 SVGAGI. V was cut by 6 bases and J by 5 bases, with 16 bases left in between.

This chain links TRBV7-9 with TRBJ2-1; D may match TRBD1 or TRBD2 (5 bases each). Trimming removed 5 bases at V and 10 bases at J, with 18 bases between. The CDR3 is made up of 14 amino acids. Germline V lookup: CDR1 SEHNR, CDR2 FQNEAQ (reference sequence). In DNA form, the CDR3 reads TGTGCCAGCAGCCTACTTGGGGGAGAAGGAGAGCAGTTCTTC. Translated: CASSLLGGEGEQFF.